The 18 T cell receptor beta chains below come from one sample, sequenced in a study of early stage breast cancer tumors. Using immunoSEQ multiplex PCR, the repertoire was profiled, and TCRdb retains in-frame clones only, with some absent. This table holds tens of thousands of clones, roughly 69% found once. What was sequenced was blood. These receptors all stem from a person aged 45 to 59 with breast cancer.

The chain employs TRBV25-1 and TRBJ2-3, with D maybe TRBD2 (6 bases). The V end lost 6 bases, the J end lost 4 bases, and 14 bases lay between the germline ends. CDR1 and CDR2 (germline): MGHDK, SYGVNS. The CDR3 is 14 amino acids. For the CDR3, the DNA is TGTGCCAGCAGAGGAGGGCTAGCCTCAGATACGCAGTATTTT. It translates to CASRGGLASDTQYF.

This chain links TRBV13 with TRBJ1-1, with 7 bases lining up with TRBD1. Trimming at V came to 5 bases and at J to 5 bases, leaving 8 bases not matched to a gene. The CDR3 runs to 14 residues. The V gene's germline CDR1 is PRHDT and CDR2 FYEKMQ (reference sequence). In DNA, the CDR3 is TGTGCCAGCAGCGCATCAGGGGGTTGGACTGAAGCTTTCTTT. This sequence encodes CASSASGGWTEAFF.

The V gene is TRBV6-4, the J gene TRBJ1-2; the match to TRBD1 covers 8 bases. Germline assignment: CDR1 MRHNA and CDR2 SNTAGT. The V and J ends lost 0 bases and 8 bases, in that order; junction bases with no gene match: 5. The CDR3 runs 14 residues. Here the CDR3 DNA reads TGTGCCAGCAGTGACTCGGCAGGGGGCAGGGGCTACACCTTC. It specifies CASSDSAGGRGYTF.

This chain links TRBV5-3 with TRBJ1-3; maybe TRBD1 (5 bases). TRBV5-3 is given ORF status, its function remaining uncertain. The V gene lost 4 bases and the J gene lost 4 bases, with 30 bases spanning the gap. The CDR3 runs to 20 residues. CDR3 nucleotides: TGTGCCAGAAGCCCAAGTAACCCGGGGGGATCCAGCCAGACGGGAAACACCATATATTTT. This gives the protein CARSPSNPGGSSQTGNTIYF.

The rearrangement uses TRBV6-6 and TRBJ1-5; D not resolved. The V gene lost 0 bases and the J gene lost 7 bases, with 7 bases spanning the gap. The CDR3 has 13 amino acids. Germline V lookup: CDR1 MNHNY, CDR2 SVGAGI (reference sequence). CDR3 nucleotide sequence: TGTGCCAGCAGTTACTCGAGAGGGCAGCCCCAGCATTTT. Protein product: CASSYSRGQPQHF.

This clone was detected a few times. The chain recombines TRBV4-3 with TRBJ1-3; D unresolved. The CDR3 sequence is 15 residues long. Deletions cut 3 bases from V and 0 bases from J, with 9 bases between. CDR1 and CDR2 from the germline V gene are LGHNA and YSLEER. The CDR3 region is CASSQEQSSGNTIYF. The CDR3 coding sequence is TGCGCCAGCAGCCAGGAACAGAGCTCTGGAAACACCATATATTTT.

J is TRBJ2-1 and V is TRBV4-3, with 7 bases lining up with TRBD2. The V gene's germline CDR1 is LGHNA and CDR2 YSLEER. The CDR3 has 15 amino acids. Germline trimming cut 0 bases from V and 4 bases from J; bases unmatched to any gene: 3. DNA for the CDR3: TGCGCCAGCAGCCAAGATCGCGGGGGTTACAATGAGCAGTTCTTC. Translating it yields CASSQDRGGYNEQFF.

A single count supports this clone. The chain is built from TRBV19 and TRBJ2-2; 9 bases are a match to TRBD2. CDR1 is LNHDA, CDR2 SQIVND, per germline (reference sequence). The V segment lost 4 bases and the J segment 5 bases; nucleotides outside the gene matches: 2. The CDR3 runs 14 residues. The CDR3: CASSRTSVTGELFF. The CDR3 DNA follows: TGTGCCAGTAGTAGGACTAGCGTAACCGGGGAGCTGTTTTTT. Looking up the rest from reference TRBV19 and TRBJ2-2 gives the full variable domain: DGGITQSPKYLFRKEGQNVTLSCEQNLNHDAMYWYRQDPGQGLRLIYYSQIVNDFQKGDIAEGYSVSREKKESFPLTVTSAQKNPTAFYLCASSRTSVTGELFFGEGSRLTVL.

The V call is TRBV29-1, the J call TRBJ2-1; 9 nucleotides line up with TRBD1. V was clipped by 1 base and J by 7 bases; unmatched bases: 5. Germline loops: CDR1 SQVTM, CDR2 ANQGSEA. The CDR3 totals 14 residues. The CDR3, as DNA: TGCAGCGTTGAAGGGACAGGGGCGGTTAATGAGCAGTTCTTC. Translating it yields CSVEGTGAVNEQFF.

This chain connects TRBV28 to TRBJ2-4, with a possible D match to TRBD1 (6 bases). Germline values: CDR1 MDHEN, CDR2 SYDVKM. Trimming pared 6 bases from V and 1 base from J, leaving 13 bases between. The CDR3 loop spans 15 amino acids. DNA for the CDR3: TGTGCCAGCAGCCCACAGGGTCATGCCAAAAACATTCAGTACTTC. It codes for CASSPQGHAKNIQYF. The whole variable domain, filled in from reference TRBV28 and TRBJ2-4, reads DVKVTQSSRYLVKRTGEKVFLECVQDMDHENMFWYRQDPGLGLRLIYFSYDVKMKEKGDIPEGYSVSREKKERFSLILESASTNQTSMYLCASSPQGHAKNIQYFGAGTRLSVL.

The V and J genes are TRBV9 and TRBJ2-5, with a tentative D call TRBD2 (6 bases). Trimming pared 4 bases from V and 5 bases from J, leaving 18 bases between. This CDR3 is built from 15 residues. CDR1 and CDR2 (germline): SGDLS, YYNGEE. The CDR3 DNA sequence: TGTGCCAGCAGCCCGAGACCGGGAGCAGGGGAGACCCAGTACTTC. It specifies CASSPRPGAGETQYF.

This rearrangement joins TRBV7-2 to TRBJ2-7, with TRBD2 matching over 10 bases. The CDR3 is 18 amino acids. Looked up from germline, CDR1 is SGHTA and CDR2 is FQGNSA. With 5 bases clipped from V and 0 bases from J, the junction kept 13 bases outside the gene matches. The CDR3 loop reads CASSPAPGLARSSYEQYF. The CDR3 DNA follows: TGTGCCAGCAGCCCCGCCCCGGGACTAGCGAGGAGCTCCTACGAGCAGTACTTC.

The V gene is TRBV2, the J gene TRBJ2-2; tentatively, D is TRBD2 (6 bases). Looked up from germline, CDR1 is SNHLY and CDR2 is FYNNEI. This CDR3 region has 17 residues. The V end was cut by 0 bases, the J end by 0 bases, with 11 bases between. CDR3 sequence (DNA): TGTGCCAGCAGTGAAGCTGGCGGCGGGGCGAACACCGGGGAGCTGTTTTTT. The encoded protein is CASSEAGGGANTGELFF.

This clone came up a few times. V gene TRBV2 combines with J gene TRBJ2-4, with TRBD1 matching over 7 bases. The CDR3 length is 14 residues. The V and J ends lost 5 bases and 5 bases, in that order; junction bases with no gene match: 6. The germline gives CDR1 SNHLY, CDR2 FYNNEI. The CDR3 DNA is TGTGCCAGCAGTCCCCGGACAGGACAAAACATTCAGTACTTC. It is translated as CASSPRTGQNIQYF.

The chain carries TRBV2 and TRBJ2-5, with D perhaps matching TRBD2 (6 bases). V dropped 4 bases and J dropped 3 bases, with 12 bases sitting between them. This CDR3 is 14 amino acids long. CDR1 is SNHLY and CDR2 is FYNNEI in the germline V gene. CDR3: CASSAGEHKETQYF. CDR3 sequence (DNA): TGTGCCAGCAGTGCGGGGGAACACAAAGAGACCCAGTACTTC.

This chain connects TRBV25-1 to TRBJ2-2; TRBD1 is a possible D gene (5 bases). Per the germline V gene, CDR1 is MGHDK and CDR2 is SYGVNS. The V gene lost 2 bases and the J gene lost 2 bases, with 12 bases spanning the gap. The CDR3 sequence is 16 residues long. Here the CDR3 DNA reads TGTGCCAGCAGTGAAGTGGCCAGGGTAAACACCGGGGAGCTGTTTTTT. It codes for CASSEVARVNTGELFF.

The chain links TRBV6-5 to TRBJ2-2; tentative D call: TRBD1 (6 bases). CDR3 length equals 14 residues. Trimming removed 7 bases at V and 2 bases at J, with 11 bases between. CDR1 is MNHEY, CDR2 SVGAGI, per germline. The CDR3 protein is CASTDRFNTGELFF. CDR3 DNA sequence: TGTGCCAGCACCGACAGGTTTAACACCGGGGAGCTGTTTTTT.

This clone appeared a single time. The genes are TRBV11-2 and TRBJ2-1; possible D gene TRBD1, 5 bases. This CDR3 has 12 residues. The ends were cut back, 5 bases at V and 6 bases at J, with 8 bases in the middle. CDR1 is SGHAT, CDR2 FQNNGV, per germline. CDR3 nucleotide sequence: TGTGCCAGCAGCCACAGGTTCAATGAGCAGTTCTTC. Amino acids: CASSHRFNEQFF.